The next 10 T cell receptor beta chains were all read from a single sample in a study of T cells in Graves' hyperthyroidism and ophthalmopathy. Amplification of TCR beta CDR3 regions used RNA as the template. The HTBI set primed first-round TCR CDR3 RT-PCR. TCRdb processed the multiplex PCR reads anew with MiXCR; each CDR3 protein has one entry. The table lists about 200,000 distinct CDR3 sequences, roughly 17% of them singletons, with roughly 49% in the top ten. Sequencing was done on a sample of blood. Receptors were obtained from a woman between 50 and 59 years old with Graves' hyperthyroidism.

This clonotype was counted many times. The chain joins TRBV12-3 or TRBV12-4 to TRBJ1-2; 10 positions agree with TRBD1. V trimming: 6 bases; J trimming: 5 bases; junction bases outside the gene matches: 6. CDR3 length: 14 amino acids. The CDR3 loop reads CASSLDRGLYGYTF. The CDR3 DNA sequence: TGTGCCAGCAGCCTCGACAGGGGGCTGTATGGCTACACCTTC.

Many counts were recorded for this clonotype. The chain combines TRBV9 with TRBJ2-1; maybe TRBD2 (6 bases). Trimming stripped 0 bases from V and 6 bases from J, with 13 bases between. There are 15 residues in the CDR3. CDR1 is SGDLS, CDR2 YYNGEE, per germline. This CDR3 is CASSVGFGTGNEQFF. CDR3 sequence (DNA): TGTGCCAGCAGCGTAGGATTCGGGACTGGCAATGAGCAGTTCTTC.

V usage is TRBV7-2 and J usage is TRBJ1-5; D remains unclear. V was clipped by 2 bases and J by 3 bases, with 8 bases between them. The CDR3 extends over 14 amino acids. Per germline, CDR1 SGHTA and CDR2 FQGNSA. CDR3 sequence: CASSLSPNNQPQHF. The CDR3 region has the DNA TGTGCCAGCAGCTTATCACCAAACAATCAGCCCCAGCATTTT.

This clonotype was seen ten or more times. The V call is TRBV11-3, the J call TRBJ2-3; 9 bases line up with TRBD2. V lost 3 bases and J lost 6; bases outside the gene matches: 7. The CDR3 runs to 15 residues. Germline lookup yields CDR1 SGHNT and CDR2 YENEEA. CDR3 sequence: CASSFSGSARDTQYF. CDR3 nucleotides: TGTGCCAGCAGCTTTAGCGGGAGTGCTCGGGATACGCAGTATTTT.

This clonotype was observed many times. This chain joins TRBV11-2 and TRBJ1-2; maybe TRBD1 (5 bases). V was pared by 5 bases and J by 0 bases, with 10 bases between. This CDR3 contains 14 residues. The V gene's germline CDR1 is SGHAT and CDR2 FQNNGV. Here the CDR3 DNA reads TGTGCCAGCAGCCCAATACAGGCTAACTATGGCTACACCTTC. Encoded protein: CASSPIQANYGYTF.

This clonotype was detected ten times or more. The V call is TRBV6-5, the J call TRBJ1-4; D is unclear. Germline assignment: CDR1 MNHEY and CDR2 SVGAGI. V shed 3 bases and J shed 5 bases, with 10 bases lying between them. This CDR3 is built from 14 residues. CDR3 in amino acids: CASSYEGRNEKLFF. The DNA of the CDR3 is TGTGCCAGCAGTTATGAAGGCAGAAATGAAAAACTGTTTTTT.

This clonotype was seen many times. The gene calls are TRBV5-1 and TRBJ2-1, with D possibly being TRBD1 (5 bases). The CDR3 consists of 12 residues. Deletions cut 1 base from V and 8 bases from J, with 7 bases between. Germline CDR1 reads SGHRS; CDR2 reads YFSETQ. CDR3 amino acids: CASSLLGDEQFF. In DNA, the CDR3 is TGCGCCAGCAGCTTGCTAGGGGATGAGCAGTTCTTC. Filled out from reference TRBV5-1 and TRBJ2-1, the complete variable domain reads KAGVTQTPRYLIKTRGQQVTLSCSPISGHRSVSWYQQTPGQGLQFLFEYFSETQRNKGNFPGRFSGRQFSNSRSEMNVSTLELGDSALYLCASSLLGDEQFFGPGTRLTVL.

This clonotype was detected ten times or more. The gene calls are TRBV3-1 and TRBJ2-4, with 10 bases matching TRBD2. This CDR3 comprises 15 residues. Germline trimming cut 2 bases from V and 3 bases from J; bases unmatched to any gene: 1. CDR1 is LGHDT and CDR2 is YNNKEL in the germline V gene (reference sequence). Here the CDR3 DNA reads TGTGCCAGCAGCCAACTAGCGGGAGACAAAAACATTCAGTACTTC. Amino acids: CASSQLAGDKNIQYF.

V and J are TRBV18 and TRBJ2-5; D possibly uses TRBD1 or TRBD2 (6 bases each). CDR1 is KGHSH, CDR2 LQKENI, per germline. V gave up 0 bases and J gave up 4 bases, with 12 bases separating them. The CDR3 is made up of 15 amino acids. In DNA, the CDR3 is TGTGCCAGCTCACCACCGGTCAGGGGAGGAGAGACCCAGTACTTC. It yields the protein CASSPPVRGGETQYF.

This clonotype was recorded at least ten times. The CDR3 nucleotides are TGTGCCAGCAGCTTGAGCGGGAGTTCCAACGAGCAGTACTTC. It translates to CASSLSGSSNEQYF. The chain combines TRBV7-9 with TRBJ2-7; 8 positions match TRBD2. Trimming at V came to 3 bases and at J to 5 bases, leaving 6 bases not matched to a gene. Germline V gene lookup returns CDR1 SEHNR and CDR2 FQNEAQ (reference sequence). This CDR3 has 14 residues.